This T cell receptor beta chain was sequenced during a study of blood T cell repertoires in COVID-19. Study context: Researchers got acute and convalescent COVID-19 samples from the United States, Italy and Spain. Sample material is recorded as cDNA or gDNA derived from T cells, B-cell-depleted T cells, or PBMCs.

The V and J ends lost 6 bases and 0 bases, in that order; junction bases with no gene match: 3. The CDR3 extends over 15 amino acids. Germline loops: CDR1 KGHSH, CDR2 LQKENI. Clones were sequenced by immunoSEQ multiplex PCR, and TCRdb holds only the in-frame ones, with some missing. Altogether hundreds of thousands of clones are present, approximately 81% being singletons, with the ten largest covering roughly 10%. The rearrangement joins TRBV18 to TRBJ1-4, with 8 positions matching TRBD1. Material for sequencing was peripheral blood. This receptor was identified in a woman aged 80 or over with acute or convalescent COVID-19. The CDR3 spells CASSEQGATNEKLFF. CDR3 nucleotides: TGTGCCAGCTCCGAACAGGGGGCAACTAATGAAAAACTGTTTTTT. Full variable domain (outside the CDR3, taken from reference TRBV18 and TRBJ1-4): NAGVMQNPRHLVRRRGQEARLRCSPMKGHSHVYWYRQLPEEGLKFMVYLQKENIIDESGMPKERFSAEFPKEGPSILRIQQVVRGDSAAYFCASSEQGATNEKLFFGSGTQLSVL.